A selection of T cell receptor beta chains follows, all from one sample in a study of T cells in Graves' hyperthyroidism and ophthalmopathy. From the multiplex PCR reads, TCRdb called clonotypes with MiXCR, one entry per CDR3 protein. The repertoire holds about 400,000 distinct CDR3 sequences, with approximately 13% as singletons. Sequencing was carried out using blood. The receptors were sampled from a woman aged 18-29 years with Graves' hyperthyroidism. CDR3s include the opening cysteine and the closing phenylalanine or tryptophan. D genes are given only for firm matches. Clone size, where shown, is once, few, many, or a class for clones that have expanded.

TRBJ2-1 - TRBD2 TRBV4-2 TGTGCCAGCAGCCAAATAGCGGGAGCGACAAGCAATGAGCAGTTCTTC CASSQIAGATSNEQFF
TRBJ2-2 - TRBD1 TRBV6-4 TGTGCCAGCAGTGACGACAGGGGGACCGGGGAGCTGTTTTTT CASSDDRGTGELFF
TRBJ1-2 many - TRBV28 TGTGCCAGCAGTTCAGGGGTACTTAACTATGGCTACACCTTC CASSSGVLNYGYTF
TRBJ2-7 many TRBD2 TRBV7-9 TGTGCCAGCAGCTTAGGACTAGCGGGAGGTGGGCAGTACTTC CASSLGLAGGGQYF
TRBJ2-2 - TRBD2 TRBV6-4 TGTGCCAGCAGTGACGGACTAGCAAGCACCGGGGAGCTGTTTTTT CASSDGLASTGELFF
TRBJ2-1 many - TRBV7-3 TGTGCCAGCAGCTTAATGATCCGGGGGCGGGATAGTGAGCAGTTCTTC CASSLMIRGRDSEQFF
TRBJ1-1 many - TRBV3-1 TGTGCCAGCGTTGGTGGGACTGAAGCTTTCTTT CASVGGTEAFF
TRBJ1-5 many - TRBV5-1 TGCGCCAGCAGGGGGGACATTAATCAGCCCCAGCATTTT CASRGDINQPQHF
TRBJ2-7 many - TRBV7-9 TGTGCCAGCCCTGGTGGGGTAGGAGAGCAGTACTTC CASPGGVGEQYF
TRBJ1-2 many - TRBV4-2 TGTGCCAGCAGCCAAGACGGGTCTGGGAGGGTTGATGGCTACACCTTC CASSQDGSGRVDGYTF
TRBJ2-6 many - TRBV11-1 TGTGCCAGCAGCTTAGGCGACAGTCACTCTGGGGCCAACGTCCTGACTTTC CASSLGDSHSGANVLTF
TRBJ2-7 once TRBD1 TRBV19 TGTGCCAGCCTTGGGACAGGGCCCTTCTACGAGCAGTACTTC CASLGTGPFYEQYF
TRBJ2-1 - - TRBV28 TGTGCCAGCAGTCTTTGGGGGGGGCGGAACAATGAGCAGTTCTTC CASSLWGGRNNEQFF
TRBJ2-5 - TRBD2 TRBV7-2 TGTGCCAGCAGCCCATACCGGGACTACCTTTGGCACCAAGAGACCCAGTACTTC CASSPYRDYLWHQETQYF
TRBJ2-1 many TRBD2 TRBV7-8 TGTGCCAGCAGCTTAGAACGGAGGACTAGCGGGAGGGCAGGGTACAATGAGCAGTTCTTC CASSLERRTSGRAGYNEQFF
TRBJ2-7 - - TRBV5-5 TGTGCCAGCGGCTTTTTACGGGGGGCATCAATCGAGCAGTACTTC CASGFLRGASIEQYF
TRBJ1-5 many TRBD1 TRBV19 TGTGCCAGTAGCGTGACAGGGGGCAATCAGCCCCAGCATTTT CASSVTGGNQPQHF